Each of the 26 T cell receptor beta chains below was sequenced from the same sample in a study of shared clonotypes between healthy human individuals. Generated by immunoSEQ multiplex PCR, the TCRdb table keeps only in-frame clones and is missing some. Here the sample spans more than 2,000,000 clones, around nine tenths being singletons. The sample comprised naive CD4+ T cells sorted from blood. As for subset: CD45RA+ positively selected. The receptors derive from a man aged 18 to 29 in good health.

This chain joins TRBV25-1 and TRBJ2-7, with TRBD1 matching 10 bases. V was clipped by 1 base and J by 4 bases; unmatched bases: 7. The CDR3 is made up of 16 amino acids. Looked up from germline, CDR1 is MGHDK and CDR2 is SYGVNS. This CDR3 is CASSESGGQGRYEQYF. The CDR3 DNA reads TGTGCCAGCAGTGAATCAGGGGGACAGGGGAGGTACGAGCAGTACTTC.

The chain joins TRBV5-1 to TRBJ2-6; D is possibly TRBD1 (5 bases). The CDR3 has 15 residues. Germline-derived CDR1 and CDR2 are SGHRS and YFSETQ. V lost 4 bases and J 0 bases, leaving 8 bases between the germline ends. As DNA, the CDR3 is TGCGCCAGCAGCCCCAGGGACTCTGGGGCCAACGTCCTGACTTTC. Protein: CASSPRDSGANVLTF.

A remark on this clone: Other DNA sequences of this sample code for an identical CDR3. DNA of the CDR3: TGTGCCATCAGATCCACAGATACGCAGTATTTT. Translating gives CAIRSTDTQYF. The V call is TRBV10-3, the J call TRBJ2-3; D unclear. Trimming stripped 6 bases from V and 2 bases from J, with 3 bases between. CDR3 length equals 11 residues. Germline V gives CDR1 ENHRY, CDR2 SYGVKD.

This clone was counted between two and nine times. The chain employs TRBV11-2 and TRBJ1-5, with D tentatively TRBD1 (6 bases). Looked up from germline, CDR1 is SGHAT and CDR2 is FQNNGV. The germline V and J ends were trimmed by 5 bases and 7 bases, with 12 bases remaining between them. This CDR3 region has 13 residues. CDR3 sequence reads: CASSANREQPQHF. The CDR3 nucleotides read TGTGCCAGCAGCGCGAACAGGGAACAGCCCCAGCATTTT. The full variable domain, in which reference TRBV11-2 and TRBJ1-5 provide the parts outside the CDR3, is EAGVAQSPRYKIIEKRQSVAFWCNPISGHATLYWYQQILGQGPKLLIQFQNNGVVDDSQLPKDRFSAERLKGVDSTLKIQPAKLEDSAVYLCASSANREQPQHFGDGTRLSIL.

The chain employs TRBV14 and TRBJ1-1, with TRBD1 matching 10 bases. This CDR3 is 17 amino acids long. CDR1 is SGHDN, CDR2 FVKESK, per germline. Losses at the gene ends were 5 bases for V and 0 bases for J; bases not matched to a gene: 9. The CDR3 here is CASSKGQGGRMNTEAFF. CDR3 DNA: TGTGCCAGCAGCAAAGGACAGGGGGGCCGAATGAACACTGAAGCTTTCTTT. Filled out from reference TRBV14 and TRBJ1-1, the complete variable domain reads EAGVTQFPSHSVIEKGQTVTLRCDPISGHDNLYWYRRVMGKEIKFLLHFVKESKQDESGMPNNRFLAERTGGTYSTLKVQPAELEDSGVYFCASSKGQGGRMNTEAFFGQGTRLTVV.

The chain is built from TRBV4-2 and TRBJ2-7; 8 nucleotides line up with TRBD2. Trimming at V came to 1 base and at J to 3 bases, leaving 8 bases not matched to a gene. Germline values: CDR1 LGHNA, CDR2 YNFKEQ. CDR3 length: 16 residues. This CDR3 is CASSQVSGGPVYEQYF. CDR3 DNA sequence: TGTGCCAGCAGCCAAGTCAGCGGGGGACCAGTCTACGAGCAGTACTTC.

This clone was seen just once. The CDR3 is CAWNGGGMNNQPQHF. CDR3 sequence (DNA): TGTGCCTGGAATGGGGGGGGGATGAACAATCAGCCCCAGCATTTT. The V call is TRBV30, the J call TRBJ1-5; D perhaps matches TRBD1 (5 bases). The CDR3 has 15 amino acids. Trimming removed 4 bases at V and 3 bases at J, with 16 bases between. Germline CDR1 GTSNPN, CDR2 SVGIG (reference sequence).

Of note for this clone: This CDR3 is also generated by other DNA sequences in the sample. CDR3 DNA sequence: TGCGCCAGCAGCTTGGGGCTGACGAGCTCCTACGAGCAGTACTTC. This translates into CASSLGLTSSYEQYF. The rearrangement uses TRBV5-1 and TRBJ2-7; D is uncertain. This CDR3 contains 15 residues. V lost 0 bases and J lost 0, with 10 bases in between. Per germline, CDR1 SGHRS and CDR2 YFSETQ.

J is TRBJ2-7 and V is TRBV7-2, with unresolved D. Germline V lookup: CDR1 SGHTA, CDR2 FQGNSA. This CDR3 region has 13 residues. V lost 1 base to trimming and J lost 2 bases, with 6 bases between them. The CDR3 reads CASSLVWTYEQYF. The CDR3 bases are TGTGCCAGCAGCTTAGTCTGGACCTACGAGCAGTACTTC.

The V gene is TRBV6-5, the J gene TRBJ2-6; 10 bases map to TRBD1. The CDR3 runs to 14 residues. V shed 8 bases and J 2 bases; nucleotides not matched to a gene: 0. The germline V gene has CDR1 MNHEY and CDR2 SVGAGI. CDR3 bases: TGTGCCAGCGGGACAGGGGCTGGGGCCAACGTCCTGACTTTC. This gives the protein CASGTGAGANVLTF.

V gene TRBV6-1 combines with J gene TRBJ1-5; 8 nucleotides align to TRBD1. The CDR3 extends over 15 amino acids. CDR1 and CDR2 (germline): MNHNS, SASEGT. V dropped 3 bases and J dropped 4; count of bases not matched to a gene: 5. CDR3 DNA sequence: TGTGCCAGCAGTGATCCAGGGGGCGCAAATCAGCCCCAGCATTTT. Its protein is CASSDPGGANQPQHF.

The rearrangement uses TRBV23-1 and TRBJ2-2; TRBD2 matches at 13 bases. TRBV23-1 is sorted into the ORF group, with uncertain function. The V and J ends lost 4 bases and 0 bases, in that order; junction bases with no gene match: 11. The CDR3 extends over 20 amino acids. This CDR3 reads CASSRPGLAGYLANTGELFF. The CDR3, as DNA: TGCGCCAGCAGTCGCCCGGGACTAGCGGGGTACTTAGCGAACACCGGGGAGCTGTTTTTT.

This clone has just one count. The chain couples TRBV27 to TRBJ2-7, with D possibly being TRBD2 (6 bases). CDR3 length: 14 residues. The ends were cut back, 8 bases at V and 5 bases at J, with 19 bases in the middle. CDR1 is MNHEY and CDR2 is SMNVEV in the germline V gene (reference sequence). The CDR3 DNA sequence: TGTGCCAGCGAGAGCCCAGCGGGTGGGAACGAGCAGTACTTC. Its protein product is CASESPAGGNEQYF.

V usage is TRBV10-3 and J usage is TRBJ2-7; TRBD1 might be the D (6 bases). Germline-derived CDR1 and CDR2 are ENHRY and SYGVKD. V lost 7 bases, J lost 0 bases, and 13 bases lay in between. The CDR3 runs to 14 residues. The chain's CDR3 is CAITAQGSSYEQYF. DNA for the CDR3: TGTGCCATCACCGCTCAGGGGAGCTCCTACGAGCAGTACTTC.

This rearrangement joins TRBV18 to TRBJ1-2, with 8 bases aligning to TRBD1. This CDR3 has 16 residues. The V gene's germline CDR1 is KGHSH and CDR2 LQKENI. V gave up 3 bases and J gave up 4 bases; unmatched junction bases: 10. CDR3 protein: CASSPSQGANLYGYTF. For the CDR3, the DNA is TGTGCCAGCTCACCTTCCCAGGGGGCTAACCTCTATGGCTACACCTTC.

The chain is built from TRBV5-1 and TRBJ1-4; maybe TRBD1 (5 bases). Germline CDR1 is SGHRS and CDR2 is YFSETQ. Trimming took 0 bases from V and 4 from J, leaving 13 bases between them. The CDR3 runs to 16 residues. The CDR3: CASSLATGVNNEKLFF. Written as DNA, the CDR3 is TGCGCCAGCAGCTTGGCCACGGGGGTTAATAATGAAAAACTGTTTTTT.

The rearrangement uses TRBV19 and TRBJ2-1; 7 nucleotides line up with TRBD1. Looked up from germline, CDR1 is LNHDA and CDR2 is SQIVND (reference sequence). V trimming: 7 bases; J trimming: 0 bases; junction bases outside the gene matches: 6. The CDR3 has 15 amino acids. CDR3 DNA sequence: TGTGCCAGTACCCTGACAGGGTCCTCCTACAATGAGCAGTTCTTC. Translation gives CASTLTGSSYNEQFF.

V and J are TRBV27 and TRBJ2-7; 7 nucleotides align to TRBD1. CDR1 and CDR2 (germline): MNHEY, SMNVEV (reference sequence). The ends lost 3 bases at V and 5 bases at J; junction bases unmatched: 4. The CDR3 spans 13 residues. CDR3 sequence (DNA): TGTGCCAGCAGTTTGATCGACAGGGACGAGCAGTACTTC. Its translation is CASSLIDRDEQYF.

The CDR3 is CASSGSGSYNEQFF. In DNA, the CDR3 is TGCGCCAGTTCAGGGTCGGGTTCCTACAATGAGCAGTTCTTC. The chain couples TRBV5-1 to TRBJ2-1, with D possibly TRBD1 on 5 matching bases. This CDR3 is 14 amino acids long. Germline V gives CDR1 SGHRS, CDR2 YFSETQ. The V and J ends lost 8 bases and 1 base respectively, with 13 bases between them.

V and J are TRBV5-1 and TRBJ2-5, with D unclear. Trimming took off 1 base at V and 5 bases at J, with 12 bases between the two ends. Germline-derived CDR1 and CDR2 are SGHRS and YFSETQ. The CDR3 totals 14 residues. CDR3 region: CASSLRPSGETQYF. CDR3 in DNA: TGCGCCAGCAGCTTGAGACCCAGTGGGGAGACCCAGTACTTC.

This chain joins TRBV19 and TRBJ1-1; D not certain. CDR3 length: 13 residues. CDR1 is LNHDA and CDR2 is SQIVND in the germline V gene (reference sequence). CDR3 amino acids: CAPPLRRNTEAFF. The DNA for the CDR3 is TGTGCTCCTCCCTTGCGGAGGAACACTGAAGCTTTCTTT.

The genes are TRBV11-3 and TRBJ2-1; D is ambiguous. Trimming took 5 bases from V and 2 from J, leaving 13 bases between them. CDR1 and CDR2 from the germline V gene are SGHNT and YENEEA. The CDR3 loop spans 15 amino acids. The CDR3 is CASSLDGSTYNEQFF. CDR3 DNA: TGTGCCAGCAGCCTGGACGGATCTACCTACAATGAGCAGTTCTTC.

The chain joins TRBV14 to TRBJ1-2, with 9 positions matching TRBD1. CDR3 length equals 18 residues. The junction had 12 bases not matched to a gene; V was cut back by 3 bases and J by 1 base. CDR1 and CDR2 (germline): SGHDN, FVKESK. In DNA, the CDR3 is TGTGCCAGCAGCCAGAGGAAGCCGGGACAGGGTTTTAACTATGGCTACACCTTC. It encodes CASSQRKPGQGFNYGYTF.

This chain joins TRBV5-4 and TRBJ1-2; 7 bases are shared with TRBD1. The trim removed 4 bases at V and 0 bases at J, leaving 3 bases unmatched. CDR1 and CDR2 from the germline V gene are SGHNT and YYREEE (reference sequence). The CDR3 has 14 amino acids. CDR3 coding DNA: TGTGCCAGCAGCCCGGACAGGACTAACTATGGCTACACCTTC. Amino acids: CASSPDRTNYGYTF.

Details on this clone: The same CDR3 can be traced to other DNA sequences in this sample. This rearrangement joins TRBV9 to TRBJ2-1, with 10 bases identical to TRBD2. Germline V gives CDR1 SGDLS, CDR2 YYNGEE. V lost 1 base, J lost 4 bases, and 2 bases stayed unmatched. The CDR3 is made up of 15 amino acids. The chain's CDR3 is CASSVSGRDYNEQFF. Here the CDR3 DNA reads TGTGCCAGCAGCGTAAGCGGGAGGGATTACAATGAGCAGTTCTTC.

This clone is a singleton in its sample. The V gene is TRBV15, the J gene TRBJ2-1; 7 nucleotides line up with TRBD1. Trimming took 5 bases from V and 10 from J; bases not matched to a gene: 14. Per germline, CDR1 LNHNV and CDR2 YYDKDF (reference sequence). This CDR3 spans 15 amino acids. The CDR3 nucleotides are TGTGCCACCAGCGCCCGGGACAGTACGAGTCGGGAGCAGTTCTTC. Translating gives CATSARDSTSREQFF.